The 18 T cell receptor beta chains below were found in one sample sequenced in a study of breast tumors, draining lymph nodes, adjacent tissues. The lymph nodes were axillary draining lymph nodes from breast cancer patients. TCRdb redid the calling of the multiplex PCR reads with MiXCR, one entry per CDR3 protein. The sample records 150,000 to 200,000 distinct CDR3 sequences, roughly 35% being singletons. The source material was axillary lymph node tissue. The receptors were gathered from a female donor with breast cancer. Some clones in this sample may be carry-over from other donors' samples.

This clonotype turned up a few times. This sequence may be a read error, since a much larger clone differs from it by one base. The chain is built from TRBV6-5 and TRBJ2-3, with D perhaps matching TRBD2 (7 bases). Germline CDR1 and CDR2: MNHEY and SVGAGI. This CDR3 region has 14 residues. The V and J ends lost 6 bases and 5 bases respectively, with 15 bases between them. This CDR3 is CASSPRGGVDTQYF. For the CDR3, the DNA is TGTGCCAGCAGCCCACGAGGGGGGGTAGATACGCAGTATTTT.

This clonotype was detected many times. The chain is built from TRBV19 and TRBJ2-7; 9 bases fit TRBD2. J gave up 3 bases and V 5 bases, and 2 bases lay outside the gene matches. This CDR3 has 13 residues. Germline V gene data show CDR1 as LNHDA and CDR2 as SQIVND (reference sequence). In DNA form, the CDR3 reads TGTGCCAGTAGTGTTAGCGGGGGCTACGAGCAGTACTTC. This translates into CASSVSGGYEQYF.

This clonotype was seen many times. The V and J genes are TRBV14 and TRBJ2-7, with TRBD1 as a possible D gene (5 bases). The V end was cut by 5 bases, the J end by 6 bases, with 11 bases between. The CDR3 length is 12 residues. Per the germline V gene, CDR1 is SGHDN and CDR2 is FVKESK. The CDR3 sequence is CASSGRAREQYF. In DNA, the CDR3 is TGTGCCAGCAGCGGCAGGGCGCGCGAGCAGTACTTC.

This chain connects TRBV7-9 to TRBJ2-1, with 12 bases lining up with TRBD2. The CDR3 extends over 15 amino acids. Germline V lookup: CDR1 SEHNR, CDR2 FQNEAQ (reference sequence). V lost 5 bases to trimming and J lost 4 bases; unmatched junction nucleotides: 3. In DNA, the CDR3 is TGTGCCAGCAGCCAAGGACTAGCGGGATACAATGAGCAGTTCTTC. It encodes CASSQGLAGYNEQFF.

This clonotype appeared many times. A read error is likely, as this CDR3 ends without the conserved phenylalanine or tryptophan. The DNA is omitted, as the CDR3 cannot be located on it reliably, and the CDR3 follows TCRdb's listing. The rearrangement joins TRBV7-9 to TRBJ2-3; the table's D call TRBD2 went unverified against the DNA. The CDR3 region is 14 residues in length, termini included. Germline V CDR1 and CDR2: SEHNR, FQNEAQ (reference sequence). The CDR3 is CASSPPSGLAAVLD.

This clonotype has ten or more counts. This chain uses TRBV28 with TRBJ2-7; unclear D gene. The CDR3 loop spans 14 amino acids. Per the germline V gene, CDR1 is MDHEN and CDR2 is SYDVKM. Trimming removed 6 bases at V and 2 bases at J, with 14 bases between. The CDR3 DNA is TGTGCCAGCAGCTTAGCAGGCTCAACCTACGAGCAGTACTTC. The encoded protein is CASSLAGSTYEQYF.

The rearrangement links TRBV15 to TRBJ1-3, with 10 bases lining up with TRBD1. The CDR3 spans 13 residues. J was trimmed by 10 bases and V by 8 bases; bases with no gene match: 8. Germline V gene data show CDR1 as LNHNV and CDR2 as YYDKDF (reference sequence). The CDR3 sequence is CATGAGQGTTIYF. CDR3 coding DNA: TGTGCCACCGGGGCGGGACAGGGGACGACCATATATTTT.

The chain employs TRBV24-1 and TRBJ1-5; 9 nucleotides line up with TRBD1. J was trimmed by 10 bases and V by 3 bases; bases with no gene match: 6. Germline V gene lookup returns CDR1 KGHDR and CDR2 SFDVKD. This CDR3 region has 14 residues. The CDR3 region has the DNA TGTGCCACCAGTGATCCAGGACAGGGGAGACCCCAGCATTTT. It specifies CATSDPGQGRPQHF.

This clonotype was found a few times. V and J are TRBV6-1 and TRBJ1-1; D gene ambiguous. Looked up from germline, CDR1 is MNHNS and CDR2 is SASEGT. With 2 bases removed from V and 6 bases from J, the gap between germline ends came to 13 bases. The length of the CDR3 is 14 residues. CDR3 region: CASSERGFLSEAFF. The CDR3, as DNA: TGTGCCAGCAGTGAAAGAGGGTTTCTTTCTGAAGCTTTCTTT.

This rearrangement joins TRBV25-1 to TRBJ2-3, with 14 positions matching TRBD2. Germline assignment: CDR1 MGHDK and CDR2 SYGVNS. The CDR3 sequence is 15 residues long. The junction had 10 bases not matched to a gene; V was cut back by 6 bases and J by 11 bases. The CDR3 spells CASSRLAGGQSEQYF. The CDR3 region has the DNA TGTGCCAGCAGCCGACTAGCGGGAGGGCAGAGTGAGCAGTATTTT.

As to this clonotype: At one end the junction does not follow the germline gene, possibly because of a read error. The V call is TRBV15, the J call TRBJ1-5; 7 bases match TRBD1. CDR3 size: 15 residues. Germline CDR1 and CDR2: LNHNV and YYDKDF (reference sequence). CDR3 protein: CVTSRGGRQGQPQHF. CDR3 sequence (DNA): TGTGTCACCAGCAGGGGGGGCAGGCAGGGGCAGCCCCAGCATTTT.

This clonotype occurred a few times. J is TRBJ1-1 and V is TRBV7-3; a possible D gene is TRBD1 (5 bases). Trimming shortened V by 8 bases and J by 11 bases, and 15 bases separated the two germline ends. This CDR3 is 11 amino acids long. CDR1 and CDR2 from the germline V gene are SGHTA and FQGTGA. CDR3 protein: CASDCKEGAFF. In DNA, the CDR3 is TGTGCCAGCGACTGCAAGGAGGGGGCTTTCTTT.

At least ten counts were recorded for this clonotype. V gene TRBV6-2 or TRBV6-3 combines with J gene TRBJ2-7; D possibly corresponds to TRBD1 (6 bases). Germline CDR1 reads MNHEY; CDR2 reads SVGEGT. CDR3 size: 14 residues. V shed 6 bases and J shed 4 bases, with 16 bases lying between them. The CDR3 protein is CASSLGQEIYEQYF. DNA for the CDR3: TGTGCCAGCAGCCTGGGACAAGAGATTTACGAGCAGTACTTC.

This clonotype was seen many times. The CDR3: CASSWWAAGGYNEQFF. The CDR3 DNA follows: TGTGCCAGCAGTTGGTGGGCGGCAGGGGGCTACAATGAGCAGTTCTTC. The rearrangement joins TRBV11-2 to TRBJ2-1; TRBD1 matches at 7 bases. Trimming cost V 6 bases and J 3 bases; bases outside gene matches: 11. The germline CDR1 and CDR2 sequences are SGHAT and FQNNGV. This CDR3 spans 16 amino acids.

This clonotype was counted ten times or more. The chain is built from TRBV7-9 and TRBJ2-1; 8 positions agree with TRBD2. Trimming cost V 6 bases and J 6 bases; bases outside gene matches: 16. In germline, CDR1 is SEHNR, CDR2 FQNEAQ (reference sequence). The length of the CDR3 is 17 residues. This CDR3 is CASRFRPGGGPTNEQFF. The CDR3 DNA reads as TGTGCCAGCAGATTTAGACCCGGCGGGGGGCCGACCAATGAGCAGTTCTTC.

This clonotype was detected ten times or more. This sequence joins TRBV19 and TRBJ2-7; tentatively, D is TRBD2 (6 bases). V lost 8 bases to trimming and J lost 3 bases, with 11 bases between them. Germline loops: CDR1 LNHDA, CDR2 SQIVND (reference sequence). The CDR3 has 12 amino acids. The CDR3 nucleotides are TGTGCCAGTGGCGCGGGGAGCTACGAGCAGTACTTC. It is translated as CASGAGSYEQYF.

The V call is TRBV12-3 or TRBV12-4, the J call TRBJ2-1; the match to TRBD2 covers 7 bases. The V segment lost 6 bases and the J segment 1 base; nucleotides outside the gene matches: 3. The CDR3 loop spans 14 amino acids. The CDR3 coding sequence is TGTGCCAGCAGACGGGAGGCATCCTACAATGAGCAGTTCTTC. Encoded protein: CASRREASYNEQFF.

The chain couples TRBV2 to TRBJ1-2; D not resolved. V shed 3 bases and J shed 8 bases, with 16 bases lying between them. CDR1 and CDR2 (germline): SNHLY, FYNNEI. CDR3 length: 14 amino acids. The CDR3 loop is CASSDASGVQGYTF. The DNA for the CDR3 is TGTGCCAGCAGTGACGCTAGCGGGGTACAGGGCTACACCTTC.